The 7 T cell receptor beta chains in this list originate from one sample, sequenced in a study of T cells in Graves' hyperthyroidism and ophthalmopathy. The CDR3 regions of TCR beta were amplified from RNA transcripts. An initial round of RT-PCR targeting the TCR CDR3 relied on the HTBI primer set. Using its own MiXCR run on the multiplex PCR reads, TCRdb lists one record per CDR3 protein. This table has roughly 570,000 distinct CDR3 sequences, about 45% appearing once. Sequences were obtained from peripheral blood or thyroid tissue (not recorded which). Receptors originate from a woman under 30 with Graves' hyperthyroidism.

The CDR3 sequence is CAWSVQSGGNTEAFF. The CDR3, as DNA: TGTGCCTGGAGTGTACAGTCAGGGGGGAACACTGAAGCTTTCTTT. The chain joins TRBV30 to TRBJ1-1; 7 bases agree with TRBD1. Germline trimming cut 0 bases from V and 1 base from J; bases unmatched to any gene: 5. The CDR3 extends over 15 amino acids. Germline loops: CDR1 GTSNPN, CDR2 SVGIG (reference sequence). Based on the CDR3 plus reference TRBV30 and TRBJ1-1, the full variable domain is SQTIHQWPATLVQPVGSPLSLECTVEGTSNPNLYWYRQAAGRGLQLLFYSVGIGQISSEVPQNLSASRPQDRQFILSSKKLLLSDSGFYLCAWSVQSGGNTEAFFGQGTRLTVV.

This clonotype was found many times. The chain links TRBV4-1 to TRBJ2-7; 8 positions match TRBD1. Losses at the gene ends were 4 bases for V and 5 bases for J; bases not matched to a gene: 7. Germline CDR1 and CDR2: MGHRA and YSYEKL. The CDR3 length is 14 residues. Written as DNA, the CDR3 is TGCGCCAGCAGCCGGGGGCCAGGGGGCGACGAGCAGTACTTC. Its translation: CASSRGPGGDEQYF.

The rearrangement joins TRBV20-1 to TRBJ2-1; TRBD2 agrees at 13 bases. V shed 8 bases and J 8 bases; nucleotides not matched to a gene: 6. CDR1 and CDR2 from the germline V gene are DFQATT and SNEGSKA (reference sequence). The CDR3 runs 13 residues. The CDR3 DNA is TGCAGTACCGGGACTAGCGGGAAAGATGAGCAGTTCTTC. Translation: CSTGTSGKDEQFF.

V is TRBV15 and J is TRBJ2-5; D is ambiguous. The CDR3 consists of 15 residues. The germline V and J ends were trimmed by 0 bases and 1 base, with 9 bases remaining between them. CDR1 and CDR2 (germline): LNHNV, YYDKDF (reference sequence). The CDR3 sequence: CATSRDGSSQETQYF. Here the CDR3 DNA reads TGTGCCACCAGCAGAGATGGGTCTAGCCAAGAGACCCAGTACTTC.

This clonotype has at least ten counts. The gene calls are TRBV24-1 and TRBJ2-7; 10 nucleotides agree with TRBD2. V lost 1 base and J lost 9; bases outside the gene matches: 5. This CDR3 is 14 amino acids long. CDR1 is KGHDR, CDR2 SFDVKD, per germline. The CDR3 sequence: CATSDFGLAAPQYF. The CDR3 region has the DNA TGTGCCACCAGTGATTTTGGACTAGCGGCGCCGCAGTACTTC.

This clonotype was recorded many times. The V and J genes are TRBV12-3 or TRBV12-4 and TRBJ1-4; perhaps TRBD1 as D (5 bases). The V end was cut by 0 bases, the J end by 7 bases, with 12 bases between. The CDR3 is 15 residues long. CDR3 sequence (DNA): TGTGCCAGCAGTTTAGCAGGGGTGGGGAGTGAAAAACTGTTTTTT. Translated: CASSLAGVGSEKLFF.

The chain carries TRBV29-1 and TRBJ1-2, with D perhaps TRBD1 (5 bases). CDR3 length equals 14 residues. With 8 bases removed from V and 4 bases from J, the gap between germline ends came to 20 bases. CDR1 and CDR2 from the germline V gene are SQVTM and ANQGSEA. In DNA form, the CDR3 reads TGCAGCTTGGCCTGGGCAGGGCCGACCTATGGCTACACCTTC. It yields the protein CSLAWAGPTYGYTF.